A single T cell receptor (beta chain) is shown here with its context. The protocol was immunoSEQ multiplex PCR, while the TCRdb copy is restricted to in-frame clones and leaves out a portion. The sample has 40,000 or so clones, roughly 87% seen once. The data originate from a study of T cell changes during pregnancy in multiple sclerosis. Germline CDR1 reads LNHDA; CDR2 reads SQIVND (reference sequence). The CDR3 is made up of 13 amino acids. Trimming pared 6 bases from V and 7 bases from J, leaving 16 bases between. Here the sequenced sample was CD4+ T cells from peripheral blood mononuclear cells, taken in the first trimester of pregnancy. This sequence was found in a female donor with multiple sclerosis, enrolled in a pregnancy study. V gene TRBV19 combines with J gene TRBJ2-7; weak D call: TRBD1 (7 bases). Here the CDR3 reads CASRGQSAGEQYF. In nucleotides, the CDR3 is TGTGCCAGTAGGGGACAGTCCGCGGGGGAGCAGTACTTC.